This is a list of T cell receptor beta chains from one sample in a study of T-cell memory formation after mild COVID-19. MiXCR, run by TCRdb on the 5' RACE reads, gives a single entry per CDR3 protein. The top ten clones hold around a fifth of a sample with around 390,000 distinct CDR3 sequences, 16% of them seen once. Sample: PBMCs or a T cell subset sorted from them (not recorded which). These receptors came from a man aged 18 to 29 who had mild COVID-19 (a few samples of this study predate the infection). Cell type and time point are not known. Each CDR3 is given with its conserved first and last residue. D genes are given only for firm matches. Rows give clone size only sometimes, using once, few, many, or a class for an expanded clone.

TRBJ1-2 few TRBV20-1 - CSATHWEQGYGYTF TGCAGTGCTACCCATTGGGAACAGGGCTATGGCTACACCTTC
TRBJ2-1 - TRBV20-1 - CSASREGRGDNEQFF TGCAGTGCTAGCCGAGAGGGCCGTGGGGACAATGAGCAGTTCTTC
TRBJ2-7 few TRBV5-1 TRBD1 CASSAAGQGRNEQYF TGCGCCAGCAGCGCGGCGGGACAGGGGAGGAACGAGCAGTACTTC
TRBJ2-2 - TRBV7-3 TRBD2 CASSTTLTGGNTGELFF TGTGCCAGCAGCACCACTCTCACGGGGGGAAACACCGGGGAGCTGTTTTTT
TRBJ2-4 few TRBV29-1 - CSGRTASKNIQYF TGCAGCGGACGGACAGCATCCAAAAACATTCAGTACTTC
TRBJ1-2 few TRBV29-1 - CSVAEGAGAGGYTF TGCAGCGTTGCGGAGGGCGCGGGGGCGGGTGGCTACACCTTC
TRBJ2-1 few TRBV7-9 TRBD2 CASSPAGGPAYNEQFF TGTGCCAGCAGCCCAGCGGGGGGGCCGGCCTACAATGAGCAGTTCTTC
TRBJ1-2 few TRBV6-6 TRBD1 CASSPTGGEGYTF TGTGCCAGCAGTCCTACAGGGGGTGAAGGCTACACCTTC
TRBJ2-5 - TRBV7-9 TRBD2 CASSEPGTSGEETQYF TGTGCCAGCAGCGAGCCCGGGACTAGCGGGGAAGAGACCCAGTACTTC
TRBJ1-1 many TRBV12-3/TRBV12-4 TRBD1 CASSSDRGLGTEAFF TGTGCCAGCAGTTCCGACAGGGGGCTTGGCACTGAAGCTTTCTTT
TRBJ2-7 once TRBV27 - CASSTGNSYEQYF TGTGCCAGCAGTACAGGGAACTCCTACGAGCAGTACTTC
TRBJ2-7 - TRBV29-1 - CSVVDWYSYEQYF TGCAGCGTTGTAGATTGGTACTCCTACGAGCAGTACTTC
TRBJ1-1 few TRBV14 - CASSQVGIGTEAFF TGTGCCAGCAGCCAAGTAGGGATCGGCACTGAAGCTTTCTTT
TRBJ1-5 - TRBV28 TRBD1 CASTPTGLSHQPQHF TGTGCCAGCACCCCGACAGGGTTGTCCCATCAGCCCCAGCATTTT
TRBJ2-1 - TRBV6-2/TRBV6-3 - CASSDSRAYNEQFF TGTGCCAGCTCGGACAGCCGAGCCTACAATGAGCAGTTCTTC
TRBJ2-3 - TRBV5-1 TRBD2 CASSQGPTSGETQYF TGCGCCAGCAGCCAGGGACCGACTAGCGGGGAGACGCAGTATTTT
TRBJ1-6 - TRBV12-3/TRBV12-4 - CASSLGNPALHF TGTGCCAGCAGTTTAGGGAATCCGGCCCTCCACTTT
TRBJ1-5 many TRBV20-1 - CSATPGDQPQHF TGCAGTGCTACGCCGGGGGATCAGCCCCAGCATTTT
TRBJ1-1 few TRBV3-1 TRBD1 CASSSRDRFTEAFF TGTGCCAGCAGCAGCCGGGACAGATTTACTGAAGCTTTCTTT
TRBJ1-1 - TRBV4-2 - CASSQEAQGSEAFF TGTGCCAGCAGCCAAGAGGCTCAGGGGTCTGAAGCTTTCTTT
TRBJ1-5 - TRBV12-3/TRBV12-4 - CASSSGAQGQPQHF TGTGCCAGCAGTTCGGGGGCCCAAGGTCAGCCCCAGCATTTT
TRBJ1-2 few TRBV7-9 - CASTPQGAGGYTF TGTGCCAGCACCCCACAAGGGGCCGGTGGCTACACCTTC
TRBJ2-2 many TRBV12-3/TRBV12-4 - CASSFPDPFGGELFF TGTGCCAGCAGTTTCCCGGACCCCTTTGGCGGGGAGCTGTTTTTT
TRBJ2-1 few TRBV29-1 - CSVRGGSSYNEQFF TGCAGCGTAAGGGGGGGGAGCTCCTACAATGAGCAGTTCTTC
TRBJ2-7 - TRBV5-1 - CASSLRAAGEQYF TGCGCCAGCAGCTTGAGGGCAGCCGGCGAGCAGTACTTC
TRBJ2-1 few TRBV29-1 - CSVEDIPGNEQFF TGCAGCGTTGAAGATATCCCAGGCAATGAGCAGTTCTTC
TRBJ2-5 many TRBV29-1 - CSAGPGQETQYF TGCAGCGCCGGACCGGGCCAAGAGACCCAGTACTTC
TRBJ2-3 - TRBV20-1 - CSARELARSTDTQYF TGCAGTGCTAGAGAACTAGCCCGTAGCACAGATACGCAGTATTTT
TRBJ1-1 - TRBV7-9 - CASSTRRMNTEAFF TGTGCCAGCAGCACTCGACGGATGAACACTGAAGCTTTCTTT
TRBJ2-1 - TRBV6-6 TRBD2 CASVSGGNEQFF TGTGCCAGTGTCAGCGGGGGGAATGAGCAGTTCTTC
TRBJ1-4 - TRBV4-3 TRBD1 CASSQEDREGEKLFF TGCGCCAGCAGCCAAGAGGACAGGGAGGGAGAAAAACTGTTTTTT
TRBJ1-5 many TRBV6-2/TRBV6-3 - CASSYEIYQPQHF TGTGCCAGCAGTTACGAGATTTATCAGCCCCAGCATTTT
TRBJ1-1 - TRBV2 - CASSVPRATEAFF TGTGCCAGCAGTGTGCCTAGGGCCACTGAAGCTTTCTTT
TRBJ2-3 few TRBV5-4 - CASSSNSGTDTQYF TGTGCCAGCAGCTCTAACAGCGGCACAGATACGCAGTATTTT
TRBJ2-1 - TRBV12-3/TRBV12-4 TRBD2 CASSFFGGASEQFF TGTGCCAGCAGTTTTTTCGGGGGGGCGAGTGAGCAGTTCTTC
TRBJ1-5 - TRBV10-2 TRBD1 CASSPGQGRQPQHF TGCGCCAGCAGTCCCGGACAGGGAAGACAGCCCCAGCATTTT
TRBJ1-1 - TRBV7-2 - CASSRRMGTEAFF TGTGCCAGCAGCCGCCGGATGGGGACTGAAGCTTTCTTT
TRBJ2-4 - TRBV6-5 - CASSPTPQGSIQYF TGTGCCAGCAGCCCGACCCCACAGGGCAGCATTCAGTACTTC
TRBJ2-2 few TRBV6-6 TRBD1 CASINRTGGYTGELFF TGTGCCAGCATCAACCGGACAGGGGGCTACACCGGGGAGCTGTTTTTT
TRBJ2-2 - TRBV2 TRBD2 CASSEYVYGLAGLPTGELFF TGTGCCAGCAGTGAATACGTATATGGGCTAGCGGGGCTCCCCACCGGGGAGCTGTTTTTT
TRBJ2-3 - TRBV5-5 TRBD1 CASSLTGAQGGTDTQYF TGTGCCAGCAGCTTGACCGGTGCCCAGGGGGGCACAGATACGCAGTATTTT
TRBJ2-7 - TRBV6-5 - CASSYLQGIIPGEQYF TGTGCCAGCAGTTACCTACAGGGTATAATTCCGGGCGAGCAGTACTTC
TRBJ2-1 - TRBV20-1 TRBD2 CSAKPGLAGAAYNEQFF TGCAGTGCTAAACCGGGACTAGCGGGGGCCGCCTACAATGAGCAGTTCTTC
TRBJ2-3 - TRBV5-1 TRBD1 CASSTGTVTDTQYF TGCGCCAGCAGCACTGGGACAGTCACAGATACGCAGTATTTT
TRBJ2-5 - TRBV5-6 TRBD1 CASSSGQGTQYF TGTGCCAGCAGCTCGGGACAGGGGACCCAGTACTTC
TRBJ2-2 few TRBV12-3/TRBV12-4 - CASRKLGLSGELFF TGTGCCAGCAGAAAACTTGGCCTGTCGGGGGAGCTGTTTTTT
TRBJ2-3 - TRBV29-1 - CSAVGPTDTQYF TGCAGCGCGGTAGGTCCCACAGATACGCAGTATTTT
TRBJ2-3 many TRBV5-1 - CASGGGGTDTQYF TGCGCCAGCGGGGGGGGCGGCACAGATACGCAGTATTTT
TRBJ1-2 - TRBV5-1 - CASSLADSGRHGYTF TGCGCCAGCAGCTTGGCGGATTCCGGTAGGCATGGCTACACCTTC
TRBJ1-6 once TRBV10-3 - CAISEQSYNSPLHF TGTGCCATCAGTGAACAGTCCTATAATTCACCCCTCCACTTT
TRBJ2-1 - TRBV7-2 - CASSLAIQNEQFF TGTGCCAGCAGCTTAGCGATCCAGAATGAGCAGTTCTTC
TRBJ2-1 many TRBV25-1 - CASSLQGNSYNEQFF TGTGCCAGCAGTTTACAGGGAAACTCCTACAATGAGCAGTTCTTC